This record concerns one T cell receptor beta chain sequence. What it binds is not known. The donors were part of the validation cohort of 100 to 150 subjects. That cohort was separate from the first cohort, which comprised 500 to 700 subjects. These data belong to a study of cytomegalovirus exposure and HLA in healthy donors. Findings and caveats of the study: Reported performance of the classifier showed diagnosis of cytomegalovirus status with high specificity and sensitivity. According to a subsequent analysis, TCR clusters identified in the first cohort showed a tendency to co-occur across the approximately 120 validation repertoires. Listed as cytomegalovirus-associated were 150 or so TCR beta chains.

Data came from immunoSEQ multiplex PCR; TCRdb stores just in-frame clones and leaves some out. Seen here are a few hundred thousand clones, 90% observed once, and the top ten hold 0.35% to 0.4%. Sequencing was carried out using PBMCs. This clonotype was sampled from a young woman in good health and CMV-seronegative.

The CDR3 is CASSLRVTDGYTF. The CDR3 bases are TGTGCCAGCAGCTTAAGAGTAACAGATGGCTACACCTTC. The chain carries TRBV11-2 and TRBJ1-2, with D hard to call. The CDR3 totals 13 residues. Trimming pared 2 bases from V and 6 bases from J, leaving 10 bases between. CDR1 is SGHAT and CDR2 is FQNNGV in the germline V gene.